Listed below are T cell receptor beta chains from one sample, sequenced in a study of CD8 T cells in ankylosing spondylitis. MiXCR, run by TCRdb on the 5' RACE reads, gives a single entry per CDR3 protein. The profile covers about 480,000 distinct CDR3 sequences, with roughly 17% appearing a single time and over 0.9% taken by the ten largest. Sequences were obtained from blood, either unsorted or a sorted T cell fraction (not recorded which). Source of these receptors: a male donor with ankylosing spondylitis. Each CDR3 is given with its conserved first and last residue. The D gene is left open where the match is weak. Some rows mark clone size as missing; the rest say once, few, many or name a class of expanded clone.

clone_size | j_call | d_call | v_call | cdr3_length | cdr3_nt | cdr3_aa
few | TRBJ1-5 | TRBD1 | TRBV5-1 | 15 | TGCGCCAGCAGCTTGACGACAGGGACCAATCAGCCCCAGCATTTT | CASSLTTGTNQPQHF
. | TRBJ2-3 | TRBD2 | TRBV2 | 15 | TGTGCCAGCAGTAGCGGGGGGGCTAGCACAGATACGCAGTATTTT | CASSSGGASTDTQYF
. | TRBJ2-7 | . | TRBV28 | 15 | TGTGCCAGCAGTATTAGCGGAAAAGTCCCCTACGAGCAGTACTTC | CASSISGKVPYEQYF
few | TRBJ1-1 | . | TRBV6-1 | 13 | TGTGCCAGCGGGTCGGGAAGGGGCACTGAAGCTTTCTTT | CASGSGRGTEAFF
many | TRBJ1-2 | . | TRBV6-5 | 13 | TGTGCCAGCAGTTACCAGGGGAACTATGGCTACACCTTC | CASSYQGNYGYTF
. | TRBJ2-1 | . | TRBV10-3 | 15 | TGTGCCATCAGCGGGGCGACTTCCTCCTACAATGAGCAGTTCTTC | CAISGATSSYNEQFF
few | TRBJ1-1 | TRBD1 | TRBV27 | 15 | TGTGCCAGCAGTTCCCGGACAGGGATGCTGTTGGAAGCTTTCTTT | CASSSRTGMLLEAFF
. | TRBJ2-5 | . | TRBV27 | 15 | TGTGCCAGCAGTGTGACTTCCGGGGGCCGGGAGACCCAGTACTTC | CASSVTSGGRETQYF
few | TRBJ2-7 | . | TRBV6-2/TRBV6-3 | 14 | TGTGCCAGCAGTTCCTCTGGGGGTAGCCACGAGCAGTACTTC | CASSSSGGSHEQYF
few | TRBJ2-2 | . | TRBV20-1 | 13 | TGCAGTGCTAGGCAGGGCGTCACCGGGGAGCTGTTTTTT | CSARQGVTGELFF
. | TRBJ1-6 | . | TRBV20-1 | 15 | TGCAGTGCCCGAGGAACGGGGGGCTCTAATTCACCCCTCCACTTT | CSARGTGGSNSPLHF
few | TRBJ1-2 | TRBD1 | TRBV6-5 | 15 | TGTGCCAGCAGTTACTCCCCCGGGACAGGGTATGGCTACACCTTC | CASSYSPGTGYGYTF
few | TRBJ2-1 | TRBD2 | TRBV20-1 | 14 | TGCAGTGCTAGAGATACTAGCGGGTGGTATGAGCAGTTCTTC | CSARDTSGWYEQFF
few | TRBJ2-3 | TRBD2 | TRBV29-1 | 13 | TGCAGCGTTGAAGGACTAGCGGGCGAGACGCAGTATTTT | CSVEGLAGETQYF
few | TRBJ2-1 | . | TRBV25-1 | 16 | TGTGCCAGCAGTGGGGGCGGGCCTTTACTCTACAATGAGCAGTTCTTC | CASSGGGPLLYNEQFF
few | TRBJ2-1 | TRBD2 | TRBV9 | 17 | TGTGCCAGTCCGAGCGGGAGAACCCCCGGCCCCTACAATGAGCAGTTCTTC | CASPSGRTPGPYNEQFF
few | TRBJ1-2 | . | TRBV28 | 15 | TGTGCCAGCAGTTTATCTGCCCCAGGAAACTATGGCTACACCTTC | CASSLSAPGNYGYTF
few | TRBJ1-2 | . | TRBV27 | 14 | TGTGCCAGCAGTCCCGGGCAGGGGTGGGGGGGCTACACCTTC | CASSPGQGWGGYTF
once | TRBJ1-3 | TRBD1 | TRBV6-5 | 16 | TGTGCCAGCAGTTGGGGACAGGGGGCGTCTGGAAACACCATATATTTT | CASSWGQGASGNTIYF
. | TRBJ2-3 | TRBD2 | TRBV7-2 | 14 | TGTGCCAGCACCGAAGGTAGCGGGAGTAATACGCAGTATTTT | CASTEGSGSNTQYF
few | TRBJ1-2 | . | TRBV7-9 | 16 | TGTGCCAGCAGCGCGGACCGACGGGGGGGTTTCGATGGCTACACCTTC | CASSADRRGGFDGYTF
. | TRBJ2-7 | . | TRBV20-1 | 13 | TGCAGTGCTAGAAAAGGACAGCGCTACGAGCAGTACTTC | CSARKGQRYEQYF
few | TRBJ1-1 | . | TRBV5-1 | 14 | TGCGCCAGCAACGTTGGCCACGGAAACACTGAAGCTTTCTTT | CASNVGHGNTEAFF
. | TRBJ2-1 | TRBD2 | TRBV6-1 | 14 | TGTGCCAGCAGCTCCAGACTAGCGGGGAATGAGCAGTTCTTC | CASSSRLAGNEQFF
. | TRBJ1-2 | . | TRBV27 | 15 | TGTGCCAGCAGTCCTTCCCGGACAGCTAACTATGGCTACACCTTC | CASSPSRTANYGYTF
. | TRBJ1-1 | . | TRBV12-3/TRBV12-4 | 14 | TGTGCCAGCAGTGCCAGACCCTTGAACACTGAAGCTTTCTTT | CASSARPLNTEAFF